These 21 T cell receptor beta chains were all obtained from the same sample, sequenced in a study of CXCR3-negative and CXCR3-positive naive CD8 T cells. In preparing the TRB cDNA libraries, 5' RACE with UMI labels was used. Reprocessing the 5' RACE reads, TCRdb reports a single entry for every CDR3 protein and omits DNA. This table holds 40,000 to 45,000 distinct CDR3 sequences. Sequencing was carried out using memory CD8+ T cells from blood. The receptors stem from a human donor in good health. Some clones in this sample may be carry-over from other donors' samples.

CDR3 region: CASSEFMEGAQPQHF. The chain uses TRBV6-1 and TRBJ1-5; TCRdb lists TRBD1, though no DNA is available to test this call. The CDR3 runs 15 residues. Germline loops: CDR1 MNHNS, CDR2 SASEGT.

The chain has TRBV10-3 and TRBJ1-1; the TCRdb call, TRBD1, lacks DNA for checking. CDR1 ENHRY and CDR2 SYGVKD come from the germline V gene. CDR3 length equals 12 residues. CDR3 region: CAISEGGGEAFF.

This sequence joins TRBV5-6 and TRBJ2-7. This CDR3 is built from 11 residues. Germline V gene lookup returns CDR1 SGHDT and CDR2 YYEEEE. CDR3 region: CASSVGFEQYF.

V is TRBV29-1 and J is TRBJ2-1; without DNA, the TCRdb call of TRBD1 cannot be checked. In germline, CDR1 is SQVTM, CDR2 ANQGSEA. The CDR3 runs 16 residues. CDR3 region: CSVRDEIPRPSNEQFF.

This sequence joins TRBV6-4 and TRBJ2-2. From germline, CDR1 is MRHNA and CDR2 SNTAGT. This CDR3 has 13 residues. The CDR3: CVSSDSDTGELFF.

The chain recombines TRBV28 with TRBJ1-2; without DNA, the TCRdb call of TRBD1 cannot be checked. Germline V CDR1 and CDR2: MDHEN, SYDVKM. The CDR3 length is 17 residues. CDR3 protein: CASRITRDRGINYGYTF.

J is TRBJ2-7 and V is TRBV28; as DNA is missing, the TRBD1 call by TCRdb cannot be tested. Per the germline V gene, CDR1 is MDHEN and CDR2 is SYDVKM. The CDR3 contains 14 residues. The CDR3 loop reads CASSFWTASYEQYF.

The V and J genes are TRBV7-8 and TRBJ2-3; TCRdb's assignment of TRBD1 cannot be checked, as there is no DNA. The CDR3 is 13 residues long. In germline, CDR1 is SGHVS, CDR2 FQNEAQ. CDR3 in amino acids: CASSFNREDTQYF.

The gene calls are TRBV7-6 and TRBJ2-5. The CDR3 runs to 12 residues. CDR1 SGHVS and CDR2 FNYEAQ come from the germline V gene. The CDR3: CASSEPQETQYF.

The chain uses TRBV28 and TRBJ2-3. From germline, CDR1 is MDHEN and CDR2 SYDVKM. The CDR3 spans 16 residues. CDR3 sequence reads: CASSATFHAGPDTQYF.

The chain is built from TRBV29-1 and TRBJ2-1; there is no DNA to check the TCRdb D call of TRBD1. This CDR3 contains 16 residues. Germline V lookup: CDR1 SQVTM, CDR2 ANQGSEA. The CDR3 loop is CSVISGTGGLAGPEVF.

The chain couples TRBV4-2 to TRBJ2-7; the D call from TCRdb, TRBD1, cannot be confirmed without DNA. The germline V gene encodes CDR1 LGHNA and CDR2 YNFKEQ. The CDR3 loop spans 16 amino acids. CDR3 sequence reads: CASSQDGGTGALLLYF.

The chain couples TRBV4-3 to TRBJ1-1; TCRdb names TRBD1, which stays unverified in the absence of DNA. The germline CDR1 and CDR2 sequences are LGHNA and YSLEER. The CDR3 has 15 residues. The chain's CDR3 is CASSQDRAGYSEAFF.

The chain carries TRBV13 and TRBJ1-1. This CDR3 region has 13 residues. Per germline, CDR1 PRHDT and CDR2 FYEKMQ (reference sequence). CDR3 sequence reads: CASSLNTVAEAFF.

The chain has TRBV19 and TRBJ1-1; TCRdb names TRBD1, which stays unverified in the absence of DNA. This CDR3 has 17 residues. Germline loops: CDR1 LNHDA, CDR2 SQIVND (reference sequence). The CDR3 spells CASSIFFLRGLNTEAFF.

The J gene is TRBJ2-3, the V gene TRBV28; TCRdb indicates TRBD1, and absent DNA this call remains unverified. Germline lookup yields CDR1 MDHEN and CDR2 SYDVKM. CDR3 length equals 18 residues. CDR3 amino acids: CASSLGGLGETNTDTQYF.

The V and J genes are TRBV7-9 and TRBJ2-3. The CDR3 consists of 11 residues. From germline, CDR1 is SEHNR and CDR2 FQNEAQ (reference sequence). This CDR3 reads CASSFGDTQYF.

The chain has TRBV28 and TRBJ2-1; TCRdb returns TRBD2, unconfirmable since there is no DNA. Germline V gives CDR1 MDHEN, CDR2 SYDVKM. The CDR3 runs 17 residues. The CDR3 sequence is CASSSGSTSGRGNEQFF.

The chain's CDR3 is CASSPDRGAKNIQYF. The J gene is TRBJ2-4, the V gene TRBV23-1; there is no DNA to check the TCRdb D call of TRBD1. TRBV23-1 is designated an ORF whose function remains uncertain. CDR3 size: 15 residues.

The chain couples TRBV28 to TRBJ1-5. Germline V lookup: CDR1 MDHEN, CDR2 SYDVKM. The CDR3 runs 18 residues. CDR3 protein: CASSLARVLINSNQPQHF.

V is TRBV18 and J is TRBJ1-2. Per the germline V gene, CDR1 is KGHSH and CDR2 is LQKENI. The CDR3 is 14 residues long. The CDR3 loop is CASSPPSANYGYTF.